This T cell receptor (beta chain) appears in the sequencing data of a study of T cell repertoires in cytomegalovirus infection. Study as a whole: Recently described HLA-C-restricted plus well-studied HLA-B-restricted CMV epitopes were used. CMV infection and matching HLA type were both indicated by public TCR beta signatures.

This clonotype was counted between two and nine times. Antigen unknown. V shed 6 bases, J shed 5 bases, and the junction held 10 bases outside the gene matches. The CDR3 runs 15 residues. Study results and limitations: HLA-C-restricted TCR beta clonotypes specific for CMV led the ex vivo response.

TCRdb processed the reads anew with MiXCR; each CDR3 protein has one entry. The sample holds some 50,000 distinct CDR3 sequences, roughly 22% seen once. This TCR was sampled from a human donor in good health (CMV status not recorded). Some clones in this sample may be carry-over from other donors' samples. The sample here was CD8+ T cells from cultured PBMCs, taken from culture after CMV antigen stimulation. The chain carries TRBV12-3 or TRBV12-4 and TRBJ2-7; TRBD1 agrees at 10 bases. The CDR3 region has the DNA TGTGCCAGCAGCCTAGGCGGGACAGGGGTTAACGAGCAGTACTTC. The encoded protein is CASSLGGTGVNEQYF.